This TCR beta chain was captured in a study of cytomegalovirus exposure and HLA in healthy donors. Primers: 60 Vbeta forward and 13 Jbeta reverse. The assay was immunoSEQ multiplex PCR, and TCRdb's table has in-frame clones only and misses some. The table includes tens of thousands of clones, roughly 84% detected once. The V end was cut by 1 base, the J end by 3 bases, with 14 bases between. The CDR3 is 16 amino acids. The germline gives CDR1 LNHNV, CDR2 YYDKDF (reference sequence). This TCR derives from a man younger than 40 in good health and CMV-seronegative. The chain links TRBV15 to TRBJ2-3; D might be TRBD1 (5 bases). Sequencing input: PBMCs. CDR3 bases: TGTGCCACCAGCAGAGCGTCAGGGATGAGAACAGATACGCAGTATTTT. Encoded protein: CATSRASGMRTDTQYF.